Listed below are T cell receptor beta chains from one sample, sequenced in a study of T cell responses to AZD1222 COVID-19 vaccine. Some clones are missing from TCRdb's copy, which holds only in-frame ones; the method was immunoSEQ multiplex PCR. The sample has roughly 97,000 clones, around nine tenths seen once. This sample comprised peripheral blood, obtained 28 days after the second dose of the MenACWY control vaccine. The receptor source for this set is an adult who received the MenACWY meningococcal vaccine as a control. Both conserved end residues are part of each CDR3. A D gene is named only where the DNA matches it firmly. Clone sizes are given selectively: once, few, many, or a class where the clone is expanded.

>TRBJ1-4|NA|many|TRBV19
TGTGCCAGTAGCCTGTCGGGAGGACTGTTTTTT
CASSLSGGLFF
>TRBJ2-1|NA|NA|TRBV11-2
TGTGCCAGCAGCTTAGATTTTTGGGGGGAGCAGTTCTTC
CASSLDFWGEQFF
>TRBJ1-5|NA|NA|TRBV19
TGTGCCAGTAGTATGGTGGGGGGCAATCAGCCCCAGCATTTT
CASSMVGGNQPQHF
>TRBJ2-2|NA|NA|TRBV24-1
TGTGCCTCGCGCGGGAACACCGGGGAGCTGTTTTTT
CASRGNTGELFF
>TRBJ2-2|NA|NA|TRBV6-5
TGTGCCAGCAGTCCCGGGGGCAACACCGGGGAGCTGTTTTTT
CASSPGGNTGELFF
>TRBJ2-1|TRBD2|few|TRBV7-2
TGTGCCAGCAGTAGCGGGGGGTTGTATGAGCAGTTCTTC
CASSSGGLYEQFF
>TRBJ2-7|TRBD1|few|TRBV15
TGTGCCACCAGCAGAAGACAGGGGGCCTACGAGCAGTACTTC
CATSRRQGAYEQYF
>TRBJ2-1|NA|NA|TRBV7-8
TGTGCCAGCAGCCAGAGTCAGCGTCGAATTAATGAGCAGTTCTTC
CASSQSQRRINEQFF
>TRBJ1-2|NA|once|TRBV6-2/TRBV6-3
TGTGCCAGCAGTTACGAACATCCGGGACATAACACCTTC
CASSYEHPGHNTF
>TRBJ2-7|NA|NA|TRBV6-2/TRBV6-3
TGTGCCAGCAGTTACTCCCTACTAGCACCTGGGTACGAGCAGTACTTC
CASSYSLLAPGYEQYF
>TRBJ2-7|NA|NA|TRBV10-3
TGTGCCATCAGTTCAGGCGGGGGACAGGTATTTTCCGAGCAGTACTTC
CAISSGGGQVFSEQYF
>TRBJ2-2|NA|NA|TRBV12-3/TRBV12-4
TGTGCCAGCAAAAATGGCGGGGAGCTGTTTTTT
CASKNGGELFF
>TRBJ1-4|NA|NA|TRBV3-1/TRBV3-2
TGTGCCAGCAGCCGTCGACAGACTAATGAAAAACTGTTTTTT
CASSRRQTNEKLFF
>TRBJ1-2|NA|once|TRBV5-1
TGCGCCAGCAGCTTCGACAGGACGGTCCGCTACACCTTC
CASSFDRTVRYTF
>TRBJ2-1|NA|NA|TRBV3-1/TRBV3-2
TGTGCCAGCAGCCAAGGACAGGATGGGGTTGGGCAGTTCTTC
CASSQGQDGVGQFF
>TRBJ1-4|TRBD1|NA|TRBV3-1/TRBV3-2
TGTGCCAGCAGCCAATGGGGACAGGGAAACGAAAAACTGTTTTTT
CASSQWGQGNEKLFF
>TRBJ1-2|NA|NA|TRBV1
TGCACCAGCAGCCAAGAAACATTCCAGGGGCGTTCTAACTATGGCTACACCTTC
CTSSQETFQGRSNYGYTF
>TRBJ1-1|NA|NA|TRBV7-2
TGTGCCAGCAGCATCACCCTTAGCGCTGAAGCTTTCTTT
CASSITLSAEAFF
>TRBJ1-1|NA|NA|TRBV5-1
TGCGCCAGCAGAAGACAGGAGGACGAAGCTTTCTTT
CASRRQEDEAFF
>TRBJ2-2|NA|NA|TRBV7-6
TGTGCCAGCAGCCACGGGAACTCCGGGGAGCTGTTTTTT
CASSHGNSGELFF
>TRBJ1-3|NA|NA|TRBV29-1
TGCAGCTCCCCCCCCGGATACTCTGGAAACACCATATATTTT
CSSPPGYSGNTIYF
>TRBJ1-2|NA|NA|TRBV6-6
TGTGCCAGCAGTCCCATCGGGGAGTATGGCTACACCTTC
CASSPIGEYGYTF
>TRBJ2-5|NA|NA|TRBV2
TGTGCCAGCCGCCTACGGGGTGCGCCCGCGAGTGAGACCCAGTACTTC
CASRLRGAPASETQYF
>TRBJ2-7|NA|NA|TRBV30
TGTGCCTGGAGCCAGGGGCCCACCTACGAGCAGTACTTC
CAWSQGPTYEQYF
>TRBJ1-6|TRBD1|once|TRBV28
TGTGCCAGCAGGGGTTACACAGGGGGCACTTCACCCCTCCACTTT
CASRGYTGGTSPLHF
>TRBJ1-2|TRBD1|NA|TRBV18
TGTGCCAGCTCACTCCCGGGACAGCCTGGTGCGGGGTATGGCTACACCTTC
CASSLPGQPGAGYGYTF
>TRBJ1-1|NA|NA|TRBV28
TGTGCCAGCAGCTCGGGGCAGCGGAACACTGAAGCTTTCTTT
CASSSGQRNTEAFF
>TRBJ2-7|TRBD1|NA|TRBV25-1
TGTGCCAGCAGTCTTACGGGACAGCTCTACGAGCAGTACTTC
CASSLTGQLYEQYF
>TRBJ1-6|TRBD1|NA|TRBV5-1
TGCGCCAGCAGCTTGGGGACAGGGGGTCGGCAGTCACCCCTCCACTTT
CASSLGTGGRQSPLHF
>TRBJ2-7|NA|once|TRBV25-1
TGTGCCAGCAGTGGAGATGGTAGCAACGAGCAGTACTTC
CASSGDGSNEQYF